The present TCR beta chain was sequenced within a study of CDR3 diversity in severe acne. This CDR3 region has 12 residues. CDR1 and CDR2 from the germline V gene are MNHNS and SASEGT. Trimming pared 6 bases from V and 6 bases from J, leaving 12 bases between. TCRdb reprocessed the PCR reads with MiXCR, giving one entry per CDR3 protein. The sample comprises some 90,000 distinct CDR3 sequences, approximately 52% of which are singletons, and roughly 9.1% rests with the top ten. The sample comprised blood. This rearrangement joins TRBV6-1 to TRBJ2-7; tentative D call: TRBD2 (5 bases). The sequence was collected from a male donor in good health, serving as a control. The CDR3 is CASSLSGFEQYF. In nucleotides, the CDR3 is TGTGCCAGCAGCCTTTCGGGATTCGAGCAGTACTTC.